The 29 T cell receptor beta chains given below trace back to one sample, sequenced in a study of cytomegalovirus exposure and HLA in healthy donors. Use of 60 Vbeta and 13 Jbeta primers characterized the PCR. Assay: immunoSEQ multiplex PCR; the TCRdb copy retains only in-frame clones and omits some. Here the sample spans roughly 100,000 clones, around 80% being singletons. Sequences were obtained from PBMCs. Receptors originate from a woman younger than 35 in good health and CMV-seropositive.

This clone was picked up a small number of times. The rearrangement uses TRBV7-9 and TRBJ2-5, with 14 bases lining up with TRBD2. The CDR3 is 15 amino acids. V trimming: 5 bases; J trimming: 5 bases; junction bases outside the gene matches: 4. Per the germline V gene, CDR1 is SEHNR and CDR2 is FQNEAQ (reference sequence). This chain's CDR3 is CASSHRLAGGETQYF. DNA of the CDR3: TGTGCCAGCAGCCACCGACTAGCGGGAGGGGAGACCCAGTACTTC.

This sequence joins TRBV27 and TRBJ1-1, with TRBD1 identical over 8 bases. Germline V CDR1 and CDR2: MNHEY, SMNVEV (reference sequence). This CDR3 is built from 17 residues. Germline trimming cut 3 bases from V and 4 bases from J; bases unmatched to any gene: 13. CDR3 region: CASSFAGDRGWATEAFF. For the CDR3, the DNA is TGTGCCAGCAGTTTCGCAGGAGACAGGGGTTGGGCCACTGAAGCTTTCTTT.

The chain uses TRBV2 and TRBJ2-7, with D possibly being TRBD1 (5 bases). The CDR3 covers 14 residues. Germline V gives CDR1 SNHLY, CDR2 FYNNEI. Trimming pared 0 bases from V and 6 bases from J, leaving 12 bases between. CDR3 in DNA: TGTGCCAGCAGTGAAGCGCGCAGGGTTGGCGAGCAGTACTTC. It yields the protein CASSEARRVGEQYF. The full variable domain, completed using reference TRBV2 and TRBJ2-7, is EPEVTQTPSHQVTQMGQEVILRCVPISNHLYFYWYRQILGQKVEFLVSFYNNEISEKSEIFDDQFSVERPDGSNFTLKIRSTKLEDSAMYFCASSEARRVGEQYFGPGTRLTVT.

This clone came up once. The chain has TRBV28 and TRBJ2-7; D may be TRBD2 (6 bases). V lost 2 bases, J lost 1 base, and 6 bases lay in between. CDR3 size: 13 residues. Germline values: CDR1 MDHEN, CDR2 SYDVKM. The CDR3 is CASSLAGSYEQYF. The CDR3 region has the DNA TGTGCCAGCAGTTTAGCGGGGTCCTACGAGCAGTACTTC. Drawing the rest from reference TRBV28 and TRBJ2-7, the complete variable domain is DVKVTQSSRYLVKRTGEKVFLECVQDMDHENMFWYRQDPGLGLRLIYFSYDVKMKEKGDIPEGYSVSREKKERFSLILESASTNQTSMYLCASSLAGSYEQYFGPGTRLTVT.

The rearrangement uses TRBV7-9 and TRBJ2-7; weak D call: TRBD2 (5 bases). The CDR3 runs to 18 residues. Germline CDR1 and CDR2: SEHNR and FQNEAQ (reference sequence). Trimming cost V 0 bases and J 3 bases, with 21 bases left between them. CDR3 residues: CASSLAAGSKLLGYEQYF. The CDR3 DNA reads as TGTGCCAGCAGCTTAGCGGCGGGCTCTAAACTCTTAGGCTACGAGCAGTACTTC.

V is TRBV10-1 and J is TRBJ1-1; perhaps TRBD1 as D (6 bases). Germline V gene lookup returns CDR1 WNHNN and CDR2 SYGVQD (reference sequence). V was clipped by 6 bases and J by 11 bases, with 13 bases between them. This CDR3 has 11 residues. The CDR3 nucleotides are TGCGCCAGCAGACAGGGCCAGTGGGCTTTCTTT. This sequence encodes CASRQGQWAFF.

The V and J genes are TRBV5-4 and TRBJ2-1; 14 bases align to TRBD2. Unmatched junction bases numbered 14, after V lost 0 bases and J lost 12 bases. Per germline, CDR1 SGHNT and CDR2 YYREEE (reference sequence). CDR3 length: 18 amino acids. CDR3 coding DNA: TGTGCCAGCAGCTTGGCCATTTCGACTAGCGGGGGGGATGGGGGGCAGTTCTTC. Translated, it gives CASSLAISTSGGDGGQFF.

The gene calls are TRBV2 and TRBJ1-1; possibly TRBD1 for D (6 bases). V lost 4 bases, J lost 1 base, and 19 bases lay in between. The CDR3 extends over 17 amino acids. Germline CDR1 is SNHLY and CDR2 is FYNNEI. Written as DNA, the CDR3 is TGTGCCAGCAGTGGGCTTAGGGGGATTACCACGAACACTGAAGCTTTCTTT. This translates into CASSGLRGITTNTEAFF.

The chain carries TRBV11-2 and TRBJ2-7, with 10 positions matching TRBD1. CDR3 length: 16 residues. Germline assignment: CDR1 SGHAT and CDR2 FQNNGV. Trimming removed 2 bases from V and 0 bases from J; junction bases left unmatched: 4. Here the CDR3 DNA reads TGTGCCAGCAGCTTATCTTGGGACAGGGGCTCCTACGAGCAGTACTTC. This sequence encodes CASSLSWDRGSYEQYF.

The rearrangement joins TRBV7-3 to TRBJ2-5; D is unresolved. Germline V gene data show CDR1 as SGHTA and CDR2 as FQGTGA. The V and J ends lost 1 base and 4 bases respectively, with 10 bases between them. The length of the CDR3 is 14 residues. The CDR3 here is CASSLMGRGETQYF. The CDR3 DNA is TGTGCCAGCAGCTTAATGGGTAGAGGAGAGACCCAGTACTTC.

The chain employs TRBV9 and TRBJ2-1; TRBD2 matches 7 bases. Unmatched junction bases numbered 16, after V lost 0 bases and J lost 7 bases. Germline V gene data show CDR1 as SGDLS and CDR2 as YYNGEE. The CDR3 extends over 18 amino acids. The CDR3 DNA reads TGTGCCAGCAGCGTAGGGATGGGGGGAGGGGCCCCCTTAAATGAGCAGTTCTTC. Its translation is CASSVGMGGGAPLNEQFF.

The V and J genes are TRBV27 and TRBJ1-4; TRBD1 agrees at 7 bases. This CDR3 comprises 15 residues. Trimming cost V 4 bases and J 7 bases; bases outside gene matches: 9. Germline values: CDR1 MNHEY, CDR2 SMNVEV (reference sequence). As DNA, the CDR3 is TGTGCCAGCAGTTCACAGGGGCGTCGTAGTGAAAAACTGTTTTTT. This gives the protein CASSSQGRRSEKLFF.

This clone was picked up a small number of times. The chain recombines TRBV7-2 with TRBJ1-2; TRBD1 agrees at 8 bases. Germline values: CDR1 SGHTA, CDR2 FQGNSA. The CDR3 is 15 amino acids. Trimming removed 5 bases from V and 4 bases from J; junction bases left unmatched: 9. CDR3 bases: TGTGCCAGCAGCACCAAGGGACAGGCCACCTATGGCTACACCTTC. Its protein product is CASSTKGQATYGYTF.

The table lists this clone with a few counts. The chain recombines TRBV19 with TRBJ2-2; TRBD1 might be the D (5 bases). There are 14 residues in the CDR3. Trimming removed 3 bases at V and 4 bases at J, with 9 bases between. Per germline, CDR1 LNHDA and CDR2 SQIVND (reference sequence). For the CDR3, the DNA is TGTGCCAGTAGTATCAGGGATGGCACCGGGGAGCTGTTTTTT. This sequence encodes CASSIRDGTGELFF.

The V and J genes are TRBV6-6 and TRBJ1-2, with 8 positions matching TRBD1. This CDR3 region has 16 residues. The trim removed 5 bases at V and 4 bases at J, leaving 12 bases unmatched. Germline lookup yields CDR1 MNHNY and CDR2 SVGAGI (reference sequence). CDR3 loop: CASSPVDRTGIYGYTF. In nucleotides, the CDR3 is TGTGCCAGCAGTCCAGTTGATCGGACAGGGATCTATGGCTACACCTTC.

This clone was seen just once. The chain joins TRBV6-1 to TRBJ2-3; D is possibly TRBD1 (5 bases). V was pared by 1 base and J by 5 bases, with 10 bases between. The CDR3 is 14 residues long. CDR1 and CDR2 (germline): MNHNS, SASEGT. The CDR3: CASSEGRGRDTQYF. CDR3 nucleotides: TGTGCCAGCAGTGAAGGTAGGGGTAGAGATACGCAGTATTTT.

This clone was detected only a few times. V gene TRBV27 combines with J gene TRBJ1-2, with 8 bases that match TRBD1. V lost 4 bases to trimming and J lost 8 bases; unmatched junction nucleotides: 6. Per germline, CDR1 MNHEY and CDR2 SMNVEV (reference sequence). The CDR3 is 13 amino acids. CDR3 DNA: TGTGCCAGCAGTTCCTTGGGACAGGTCGGCTACACCTTC. This encodes CASSSLGQVGYTF.

The chain has TRBV28 and TRBJ1-3; D possibly corresponds to TRBD1 (5 bases). Trimming cost V 2 bases and J 0 bases, with 8 bases left between them. The V gene's germline CDR1 is MDHEN and CDR2 SYDVKM. CDR3 length equals 15 residues. CDR3 amino acids: CASSLAGNSGNTIYF. The CDR3 bases are TGTGCCAGCAGTTTAGCAGGGAACTCTGGAAACACCATATATTTT.

This rearrangement joins TRBV19 to TRBJ2-5, with D perhaps matching TRBD1 (6 bases). The CDR3 has 13 amino acids. The V gene's germline CDR1 is LNHDA and CDR2 SQIVND (reference sequence). The germline V and J ends were trimmed by 10 bases and 2 bases, with 14 bases remaining between them. Here the CDR3 DNA reads TGTGCCACCCCAGGGGAGATACAAGAGACCCAGTACTTC. Its translation: CATPGEIQETQYF.

The chain links TRBV5-1 to TRBJ2-3; TRBD2 is a possible D gene (6 bases). The germline CDR1 and CDR2 sequences are SGHRS and YFSETQ. Trimming shortened V by 6 bases and J by 0 bases, and 11 bases separated the two germline ends. The CDR3 is 14 residues long. CDR3 protein: CASTPGTSTDTQYF. The DNA for the CDR3 is TGCGCCAGCACCCCCGGGACTAGCACAGATACGCAGTATTTT.

The chain is built from TRBV6-5 and TRBJ1-2; 9 bases are shared with TRBD1. CDR1 is MNHEY and CDR2 is SVGAGI in the germline V gene. CDR3 length: 13 amino acids. The junction had 7 bases not matched to a gene; V was cut back by 6 bases and J by 8 bases. CDR3 coding DNA: TGTGCCAGCAGCTTCACAGGGGGCCACGGCTACACCTTC. It translates to CASSFTGGHGYTF.

This rearrangement joins TRBV6-6 to TRBJ1-5; 12 nucleotides agree with TRBD1. The CDR3 spans 13 residues. The germline V gene has CDR1 MNHNY and CDR2 SVGAGI (reference sequence). The junction had 5 bases not matched to a gene; V was cut back by 6 bases and J by 11 bases. CDR3 bases: TGTGCCAGCAGCTCCGGGACAGGGGGCTCCCAGCATTTT. Translation: CASSSGTGGSQHF.

This clone was detected once. This chain connects TRBV19 to TRBJ1-1, with 7 bases matching TRBD1. J lost 1 base, V lost 3 bases, and 5 bases had no gene match. The CDR3 has 15 amino acids. Germline V lookup: CDR1 LNHDA, CDR2 SQIVND (reference sequence). The CDR3 DNA sequence: TGTGCCAGTAGTATCCGAGGGGGCTGGAACACTGAAGCTTTCTTT. It specifies CASSIRGGWNTEAFF.

This chain joins TRBV27 and TRBJ1-1; the match to TRBD1 covers 12 bases. Germline V lookup: CDR1 MNHEY, CDR2 SMNVEV (reference sequence). This CDR3 comprises 16 residues. Unmatched junction bases numbered 10, after V lost 6 bases and J lost 5 bases. CDR3 DNA: TGTGCCAGCAGCCCGCCGGGACAGGGGGCTTGGACTGAAGCTTTCTTT. This gives the protein CASSPPGQGAWTEAFF.

J is TRBJ2-3 and V is TRBV5-1, with TRBD1 as a possible D gene (6 bases). Germline CDR1 SGHRS, CDR2 YFSETQ. This CDR3 is built from 14 residues. V was shortened by 4 bases and J by 0 bases, with 9 bases between the two germline ends. The CDR3 here is CASSRTASTDTQYF. The DNA for the CDR3 is TGCGCCAGCAGCCGGACAGCTAGCACAGATACGCAGTATTTT.

The V call is TRBV7-2, the J call TRBJ2-7; tentatively, D is TRBD1 (6 bases). This CDR3 is 14 amino acids long. The germline V and J ends were trimmed by 5 bases and 0 bases, with 11 bases remaining between them. Germline V gene data show CDR1 as SGHTA and CDR2 as FQGNSA. CDR3 in amino acids: CASSILQGSYEQYF. The CDR3 nucleotides are TGTGCCAGCAGCATCCTACAGGGCTCCTACGAGCAGTACTTC.

A remark on this clone: At one end the junction does not follow the germline gene, possibly because of a read error. This CDR3 is also generated by other DNA sequences in the sample. The chain is built from TRBV5-1 and TRBJ1-2; 12 positions agree with TRBD1. Germline CDR1 reads SGHRS; CDR2 reads YFSETQ. The CDR3 consists of 17 residues. CDR3 nucleotide sequence: TGCGCTAGCAGCGAGGACCGGGACAGGGGGCCTAACTATGGCTACACCTTC. It codes for CASSEDRDRGPNYGYTF.

This clone was observed once. The chain has TRBV5-1 and TRBJ1-3; a possible D gene is TRBD1 (6 bases). CDR3 length: 15 amino acids. V was pared by 0 bases and J by 4 bases, with 11 bases between. Germline CDR1 SGHRS, CDR2 YFSETQ. DNA of the CDR3: TGCGCCAGCAGCTTGGGGGACACCTACGGAAACACCATATATTTT. It is translated as CASSLGDTYGNTIYF.

The V and J genes are TRBV19 and TRBJ1-5; D is perhaps TRBD1 (5 bases). CDR3 length: 15 amino acids. V was pared by 7 bases and J by 4 bases, with 17 bases between. The germline gives CDR1 LNHDA, CDR2 SQIVND (reference sequence). CDR3 residues: CASKSGRDGNQPQHF. As DNA, the CDR3 is TGTGCCAGTAAATCCGGCAGGGATGGTAATCAGCCCCAGCATTTT. Full variable domain (rest looked up from reference TRBV19 and TRBJ1-5): DGGITQSPKYLFRKEGQNVTLSCEQNLNHDAMYWYRQDPGQGLRLIYYSQIVNDFQKGDIAEGYSVSREKKESFPLTVTSAQKNPTAFYLCASKSGRDGNQPQHFGDGTRLSIL.